The clone carrying this T cell receptor beta chain showed up just a few times. The repertoire was sequenced with immunoSEQ multiplex PCR; TCRdb's copy has only in-frame clones and lacks some. The sample shows 140,000 to 150,000 clones, roughly 80% of them seen only once. The source of the sample is a study of blood T cell repertoires in COVID-19. V lost 1 base and J lost 5; bases outside the gene matches: 10. Looked up from germline, CDR1 is SGHRS and CDR2 is YFSETQ. CDR3 size: 16 residues. J is TRBJ2-7 and V is TRBV5-1, with 9 nucleotides matching TRBD1. The specimen was peripheral blood. The clonotype comes from a man between 65 and 85 years old who had recovered from COVID-19. CDR3 region: CASSLTGTGGINEQYF. CDR3 nucleotide sequence: TGCGCCAGCAGCTTGACGGGCACAGGGGGCATCAACGAGCAGTACTTC.